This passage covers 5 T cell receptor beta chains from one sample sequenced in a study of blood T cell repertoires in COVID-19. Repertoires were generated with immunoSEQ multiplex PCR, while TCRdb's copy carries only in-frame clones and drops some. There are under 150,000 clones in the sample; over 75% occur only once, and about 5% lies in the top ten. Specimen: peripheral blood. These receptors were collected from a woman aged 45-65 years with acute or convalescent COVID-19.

CDR3 residues: CASSPLGASTDTQYF. CDR3 sequence (DNA): TGTGCCAGCAGCCCACTCGGAGCTAGCACAGATACGCAGTATTTT. J is TRBJ2-3 and V is TRBV28, with D uncertain. This CDR3 comprises 15 residues. Per germline, CDR1 MDHEN and CDR2 SYDVKM. V lost 6 bases, J lost 0 bases, and 13 bases lay in between.

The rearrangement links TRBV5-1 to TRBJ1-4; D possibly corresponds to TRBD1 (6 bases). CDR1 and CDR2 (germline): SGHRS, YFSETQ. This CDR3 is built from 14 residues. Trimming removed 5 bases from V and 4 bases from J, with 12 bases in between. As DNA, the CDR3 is TGCGCCAGCAGAGTAGGGGGGGTTAATGAAAAACTGTTTTTT. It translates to CASRVGGVNEKLFF.

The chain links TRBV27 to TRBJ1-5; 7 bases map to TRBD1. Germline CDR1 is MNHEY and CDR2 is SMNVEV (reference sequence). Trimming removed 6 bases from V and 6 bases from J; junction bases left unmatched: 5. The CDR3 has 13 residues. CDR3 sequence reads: CASSHTGVQPQHF. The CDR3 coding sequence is TGTGCCAGCAGCCACACAGGGGTTCAGCCCCAGCATTTT.

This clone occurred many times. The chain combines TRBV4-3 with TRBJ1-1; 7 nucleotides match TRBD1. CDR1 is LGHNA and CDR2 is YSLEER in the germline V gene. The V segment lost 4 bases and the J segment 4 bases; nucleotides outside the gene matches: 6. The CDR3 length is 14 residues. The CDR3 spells CASSRQGSTTEAFF. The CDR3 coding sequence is TGCGCCAGCAGCCGACAGGGTTCGACCACTGAAGCTTTCTTT.

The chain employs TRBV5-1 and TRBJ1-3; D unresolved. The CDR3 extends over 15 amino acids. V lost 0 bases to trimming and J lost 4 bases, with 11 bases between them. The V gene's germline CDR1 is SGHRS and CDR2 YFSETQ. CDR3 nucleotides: TGCGCCAGCAGCTTGGGACAAGTGGTAGGAAACACCATATATTTT. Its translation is CASSLGQVVGNTIYF.